The 17 T cell receptor beta chains reported below all come from one sample, sequenced in a study of CD8+CD57+ T cells in acquired aplastic anemia (dated by TCRdb to the late 2010s). Expansion of CD8+CD57+ cells had been shown by flow cytometry in the patients chosen for sequencing. Sequenced on an Illumina HiSeq 2000. TCR beta VDJ combination and CDR3 sequence profiling used genomic DNA as the template. The public reads were reanalyzed by TCRdb: fastp trimming at Q25, MiXCR alignment, in-frame beta chains only. When rows share a CDR3 protein, they turn into one entry using the most common DNA and genes. Present in this sample are roughly 260,000 distinct CDR3 sequences, approximately 45% of which were seen just once. The ten largest clones add up to approximately 8% of the sample. Source material: sorted CD4+, CD8+, or CD8+CD57+ T cells (not recorded which) from PBMCs. Source of these receptors: a human donor with aplastic anemia.

The chain carries TRBV10-1 and TRBJ2-3; 11 bases map to TRBD1. Germline lookup yields CDR1 WNHNN and CDR2 SYGVQD (reference sequence). The CDR3 consists of 17 residues. V dropped 2 bases and J dropped 0; count of bases not matched to a gene: 4. The CDR3 sequence: CASSEPGQGDSTDTQYF. The CDR3 DNA sequence: TGCGCCAGCAGTGAGCCGGGACAGGGGGATAGCACAGATACGCAGTATTTT.

The V gene is TRBV7-6, the J gene TRBJ2-5; D is unresolved. This CDR3 is built from 13 residues. Germline CDR1 and CDR2: SGHVS and FNYEAQ. Deletions cut 1 base from V and 5 bases from J, with 8 bases between. CDR3 protein: CASSLVVWETQYF. As DNA, the CDR3 is TGTGCCAGCAGCTTAGTAGTCTGGGAGACCCAGTACTTC.

This clonotype has more than one count but fewer than ten. In DNA form, the CDR3 reads TGCGCCAGCAGCCAAGATATTGCAGGGCGTGAAAAACTGTTTTTT. It encodes CASSQDIAGREKLFF. The chain recombines TRBV4-1 with TRBJ1-4; TRBD1 is a possible D gene (5 bases). The V gene's germline CDR1 is MGHRA and CDR2 YSYEKL. The V and J ends lost 0 bases and 7 bases respectively, with 12 bases between them. The CDR3 length is 15 residues.

There are many counts of this clonotype. At one boundary the junction diverges from the germline segment, which might be a read error. The chain employs TRBV5-6 and TRBJ1-1; D is unresolved. Germline V gene sequence: CDR1 SGHDT, CDR2 YYEEEE. This CDR3 contains 14 residues. CDR3 sequence reads: CASSLDSGNPEAFF. In DNA, the CDR3 is TGTGCCAGCAGCTTGGATTCCGGGAACCCTGAAGCTTTCTTT.

This chain connects TRBV20-1 to TRBJ2-3; TRBD2 agrees at 9 bases. V shed 5 bases and J 3 bases; nucleotides not matched to a gene: 9. Germline CDR1 is DFQATT and CDR2 is SNEGSKA (reference sequence). This CDR3 region has 15 residues. CDR3 loop: CSALSVGLATDTQYF. CDR3 nucleotides: TGCAGTGCTCTTTCGGTGGGACTAGCAACAGATACGCAGTATTTT.

Ten or more counts support this clonotype. The rearrangement uses TRBV12-5 and TRBJ1-1; 8 bases line up with TRBD1. Looked up from germline, CDR1 is LGHNT and CDR2 is FRNRAP. With 10 bases clipped from V and 2 bases from J, the junction kept 9 bases outside the gene matches. The CDR3 sequence is 14 residues long. The CDR3 region is CATTGGSRNTEAFF. The CDR3 DNA is TGTGCTACCACAGGGGGGAGTAGAAACACTGAAGCTTTCTTT.

The V and J genes are TRBV7-6 and TRBJ2-3, with D perhaps TRBD2 (5 bases). Germline V gene data show CDR1 as SGHVS and CDR2 as FNYEAQ. V lost 1 base, J lost 1 base, and 6 bases lay in between. The CDR3 length is 14 residues. CDR3 DNA: TGTGCCAGCAGCTTAGTACTAGGCACAGATACGCAGTATTTT. Protein: CASSLVLGTDTQYF.

The chain uses TRBV6-5 and TRBJ1-6; a possible D gene is TRBD1 (6 bases). Germline V CDR1 and CDR2: MNHEY, SVGAGI. V was pared by 5 bases and J by 8 bases, with 13 bases between. The CDR3 extends over 14 amino acids. The CDR3 bases are TGTGCCAGCAGTCGACAGGCGCTAGATTCACCCCTCCACTTT. This codes for CASSRQALDSPLHF.

Comments on this clonotype: Given the absence of the conserved phenylalanine or tryptophan at the CDR3 end, a read error is likely. The limits of the CDR3 on the DNA are not certain, so only TCRdb's listed CDR3 is given. The chain uses TRBV4-3 and TRBJ2-1; the tabulated D call, TRBD1, remains unverified against the DNA. 13 amino acids form the CDR3, both terminal residues included. Germline V gene data show CDR1 as LGHNA and CDR2 as YSLEER. The CDR3 sequence is CASSPESRSAARA.

This clonotype was observed many times. V and J are TRBV20-1 and TRBJ2-7, with D possibly TRBD1 on 5 matching bases. CDR1 is DFQATT and CDR2 is SNEGSKA in the germline V gene (reference sequence). The CDR3 has 14 amino acids. Between the trimmed V and J ends, which lost 0 bases and 3 bases, there was a span of 12 bases. CDR3: CSARDVQGDYEQYF. In DNA form, the CDR3 reads TGCAGTGCTAGAGATGTCCAGGGCGACTACGAGCAGTACTTC.

J is TRBJ2-3 and V is TRBV30, with D perhaps matching TRBD1 (6 bases). CDR1 and CDR2 from the germline V gene are GTSNPN and SVGIG (reference sequence). The V and J ends lost 3 bases and 2 bases respectively, with 9 bases between them. The CDR3 is 13 amino acids. The CDR3 sequence is CAWRRQATDTQYF. CDR3 in DNA: TGTGCCTGGAGAAGACAGGCCACAGATACGCAGTATTTT.

The CDR3 sequence: CASSPDRETYEQYF. For the CDR3, the DNA is TGTGCCAGCAGTCCCGACAGGGAAACCTACGAGCAGTACTTC. The chain links TRBV9 to TRBJ2-7, with 7 bases identical to TRBD1. The J segment lost 2 bases and the V segment lost 5 bases, leaving 7 bases of the junction unmatched. This CDR3 comprises 14 residues. Germline V gene sequence: CDR1 SGDLS, CDR2 YYNGEE.

V gene TRBV6-1 combines with J gene TRBJ2-1, with D possibly being TRBD1 or TRBD2 (6 bases each). CDR1 and CDR2 from the germline V gene are MNHNS and SASEGT. V was clipped by 0 bases and J by 9 bases, with 15 bases between them. The CDR3 extends over 15 amino acids. CDR3 amino acids: CASSEAAGGGSEQFF. The DNA of the CDR3 is TGTGCCAGCAGTGAAGCGGCCGGAGGGGGGTCTGAGCAGTTCTTC.

The sample holds many counts of this clonotype. The rearrangement uses TRBV5-1 and TRBJ1-1, with 7 bases that match TRBD1. The CDR3 length is 15 residues. In germline, CDR1 is SGHRS, CDR2 YFSETQ. V gave up 1 base and J gave up 0 bases; unmatched junction bases: 3. The CDR3 loop is CASSLQTGVNTEAFF. DNA of the CDR3: TGCGCCAGCAGCTTGCAAACAGGGGTGAACACTGAAGCTTTCTTT.

The rearrangement uses TRBV5-5 and TRBJ1-4, with D unclear. CDR1 and CDR2 (germline): SGHKS, YYEKEE (reference sequence). CDR3 length: 15 amino acids. V shed 0 bases and J shed 7 bases, with 13 bases lying between them. CDR3 in amino acids: CASSLVADGFEKLFF. The CDR3 coding sequence is TGTGCCAGCAGCTTGGTAGCCGACGGTTTTGAAAAACTGTTTTTT.

This clonotype was recorded many times. This sequence joins TRBV24-1 and TRBJ1-5, with D perhaps TRBD1 (6 bases). The CDR3 totals 13 residues. V was cut by 8 bases and J by 7 bases, with 14 bases left in between. Germline V gene lookup returns CDR1 KGHDR and CDR2 SFDVKD. The CDR3 nucleotides read TGTGCCACCATGAGGGGGGGAGGGCAGCCCCAGCATTTT. Translated, it gives CATMRGGGQPQHF.

In the case of this clonotype: Mismatch with germline at one junction end may stem from a read error. The chain recombines TRBV19 with TRBJ1-2; D remains ambiguous. This CDR3 region has 13 residues. CDR1 is LNHDA, CDR2 SQIVND, per germline (reference sequence). CDR3 region: CASGIRGGDGYTF. CDR3 sequence (DNA): TGTGCCAGTGGTATTCGAGGTGGAGACGGCTACACCTTC.